These T cell receptor beta chains were read from a single sample in a study of T cell changes during pregnancy in multiple sclerosis. Sequencing used immunoSEQ multiplex PCR; TCRdb keeps in-frame clones, though not all of them. The sample lists 65,000 to 75,000 clones; approximately 89% were seen once. The sample in question was peripheral blood, obtained in the third trimester of pregnancy. The receptor set was obtained from a female donor in good health, enrolled as a control in a pregnancy study. Each CDR3 is given with its conserved first and last residue. Each record gives: clone size, D gene, V gene, J gene, CDR3 protein, CDR3 DNA. A D gene is named only where the DNA matches it firmly. The size entry is marked missing in some rows and otherwise reads once, few, many or a size class.

size: .
D: .
V: TRBV2
J: TRBJ2-5
CDR3: CASSDGGVRGTQYF
DNA: TGTGCCAGCAGTGACGGGGGTGTTCGGGGGACCCAGTACTTC

size: .
D: .
V: TRBV28
J: TRBJ1-4
CDR3: CASSLGGGNEKLFF
DNA: TGTGCCAGCTCACTGGGGGGGGGTAATGAAAAACTGTTTTTT

size: .
D: .
V: TRBV11-2
J: TRBJ2-3
CDR3: CASSPPVGTDTQYF
DNA: TGTGCCAGCAGCCCCCCGGTAGGCACAGATACGCAGTATTTT

size: .
D: .
V: TRBV6-5
J: TRBJ1-1
CDR3: CASSWGDGDTEAFF
DNA: TGTGCCAGCAGTTGGGGGGACGGGGACACTGAAGCTTTCTTT

size: once
D: TRBD1
V: TRBV15
J: TRBJ2-1
CDR3: CATSSDRGNEQFF
DNA: TGTGCCACCAGCAGCGACAGGGGGAATGAGCAGTTCTTC

size: .
D: TRBD1
V: TRBV4-1
J: TRBJ1-2
CDR3: CASSQAQTGRYGYTF
DNA: TGCGCCAGCAGCCAAGCACAGACAGGGAGGTATGGCTACACCTTC

size: once
D: TRBD1
V: TRBV7-9
J: TRBJ2-7
CDR3: CASSSTGTGGYEQYF
DNA: TGTGCCAGCAGTTCTACCGGGACAGGGGGCTACGAGCAGTACTTC

size: .
D: .
V: TRBV12-1
J: TRBJ2-7
CDR3: CASSYTSLFLHEQYF
DNA: TGTGCCAGCAGCTATACTAGCTTATTCCTCCACGAGCAGTACTTC

size: .
D: TRBD2
V: TRBV9
J: TRBJ2-1
CDR3: CASSVVAGGPSNEQFF
DNA: TGTGCCAGCAGCGTAGTTGCGGGGGGGCCCTCCAATGAGCAGTTCTTC

size: few
D: .
V: TRBV7-9
J: TRBJ2-3
CDR3: CASSLAELAKDTQYF
DNA: TGTGCCAGCAGCTTAGCGGAATTAGCCAAAGATACGCAGTATTTT

size: .
D: .
V: TRBV7-9
J: TRBJ1-1
CDR3: CASSLAKGGRGDTEAFF
DNA: TGTGCCAGCAGCTTAGCGAAGGGGGGGCGCGGCGACACTGAAGCTTTCTTT

size: .
D: .
V: TRBV4-2
J: TRBJ2-1
CDR3: CASSQDGGPRGRYNEQFF
DNA: TGTGCCAGCAGCCAAGACGGGGGACCCCGGGGGAGGTACAATGAGCAGTTCTTC

size: .
D: .
V: TRBV2
J: TRBJ1-6
CDR3: CASSTEVARGSPLHF
DNA: TGTGCCAGCAGTACCGAGGTGGCCAGGGGTTCACCCCTCCACTTT

size: .
D: .
V: TRBV19
J: TRBJ2-3
CDR3: CASSILDTQYF
DNA: TGTGCCAGTAGTATCCTAGATACGCAGTATTTT

size: .
D: TRBD1
V: TRBV7-2
J: TRBJ1-1
CDR3: CASSIPPTGFTEAFF
DNA: TGTGCCAGCAGCATACCTCCGACAGGGTTCACTGAAGCTTTCTTT

size: .
D: .
V: TRBV6-6
J: TRBJ2-2
CDR3: CASGDTGNRNTGELFF
DNA: TGTGCCAGCGGGGACACAGGGAATAGGAACACCGGGGAGCTGTTTTTT

size: .
D: .
V: TRBV10-3
J: TRBJ1-2
CDR3: CAIRRRGSGYTF
DNA: TGTGCCATCAGGCGGCGGGGCAGTGGCTACACCTTC

size: .
D: .
V: TRBV30
J: TRBJ1-4
CDR3: CAWSVRNEKLFF
DNA: TGTGCCTGGAGTGTGCGAAATGAAAAACTGTTTTTT

size: .
D: TRBD1
V: TRBV2
J: TRBJ1-3
CDR3: CASSAGGTAHSGNTIYF
DNA: TGTGCCAGCAGTGCTGGAGGGACAGCGCACTCTGGAAACACCATATATTTT

size: .
D: .
V: TRBV7-9
J: TRBJ2-1
CDR3: CASSGQSYNEQFF
DNA: TGTGCCAGCAGCGGGCAATCTTACAATGAGCAGTTCTTC

size: .
D: TRBD1
V: TRBV6-1
J: TRBJ2-7
CDR3: CASSEPGQSYEQYF
DNA: TGTGCCAGCAGTGAACCGGGACAGTCCTACGAGCAGTACTTC

size: .
D: .
V: TRBV6-5
J: TRBJ1-1
CDR3: CASSYSSGHRVAFF
DNA: TGTGCCAGCAGTTACTCCTCGGGACACCGCGTGGCTTTCTTT

size: .
D: .
V: TRBV28
J: TRBJ1-2
CDR3: CASSLPRDIKPYGYTF
DNA: TGTGCCAGCAGTTTACCTCGGGACATCAAACCGTATGGCTACACCTTC

size: .
D: .
V: TRBV7-8
J: TRBJ2-6
CDR3: CASSSTGVSGANVLTF
DNA: TGTGCCAGCAGCTCCACAGGAGTCTCTGGGGCCAACGTCCTGACTTTC

size: few
D: TRBD1
V: TRBV19
J: TRBJ1-5
CDR3: CASRSGQGAGQPQHF
DNA: TGTGCCAGTAGATCGGGACAGGGGGCAGGACAGCCCCAGCATTTT

size: .
D: .
V: TRBV5-1
J: TRBJ2-1
CDR3: CASSYGLINEQFF
DNA: TGCGCCAGCAGCTACGGACTAATTAATGAGCAGTTCTTC

size: .
D: TRBD2
V: TRBV2
J: TRBJ2-1
CDR3: CASRERGGWNEQFF
DNA: TGTGCCAGCAGGGAGCGGGGGGGCTGGAATGAGCAGTTCTTC

size: .
D: .
V: TRBV18
J: TRBJ1-2
CDR3: CASSFPEGGAGYTF
DNA: TGTGCCAGCTCATTCCCCGAGGGAGGTGCGGGCTACACCTTC

size: .
D: TRBD2
V: TRBV5-1
J: TRBJ2-5
CDR3: CASRLGTSGETQYF
DNA: TGCGCCAGCAGATTGGGGACTAGCGGGGAGACCCAGTACTTC

size: .
D: TRBD1
V: TRBV12-5
J: TRBJ1-6
CDR3: CASLRDSNSPLHF
DNA: TGTGCTAGTTTGAGGGACAGTAATTCACCCCTCCACTTT

size: .
D: TRBD1
V: TRBV6-5
J: TRBJ1-2
CDR3: CASRFRGTANYGYTF
DNA: TGTGCCAGCAGGTTTCGAGGGACAGCTAACTATGGCTACACCTTC

size: .
D: .
V: TRBV27
J: TRBJ1-2
CDR3: CASSPPGAYGYTF
DNA: TGTGCCAGCAGTCCCCCAGGGGCATATGGCTACACCTTC

size: .
D: TRBD1
V: TRBV11-2
J: TRBJ2-7
CDR3: CASSEETGGSEQYF
DNA: TGTGCCAGCAGCGAAGAGACAGGGGGCAGCGAGCAGTACTTC

size: few
D: .
V: TRBV27
J: TRBJ1-1
CDR3: CASSLSDSTEAFF
DNA: TGTGCCAGCAGTTTATCGGACAGCACTGAAGCTTTCTTT

size: .
D: .
V: TRBV4-3
J: TRBJ1-5
CDR3: CASSQKAGNQPQHF
DNA: TGCGCCAGCAGCCAAAAAGCTGGCAATCAGCCCCAGCATTTT

size: .
D: TRBD1
V: TRBV7-9
J: TRBJ2-2
CDR3: CASIPVTGGPNTGELFF
DNA: TGTGCCAGCATCCCGGTGACAGGGGGCCCGAACACCGGGGAGCTGTTTTTT

size: .
D: .
V: TRBV7-9
J: TRBJ2-3
CDR3: CASSLTGGSTDTQYF
DNA: TGTGCCAGCAGCTTAACGGGGGGCAGCACAGATACGCAGTATTTT

size: .
D: .
V: TRBV7-2
J: TRBJ1-5
CDR3: CASSQGHNQPQHF
DNA: TGTGCCAGCAGCCAGGGACACAATCAGCCCCAGCATTTT

size: .
D: .
V: TRBV2
J: TRBJ1-3
CDR3: CASSDLDGNTIYF
DNA: TGTGCCAGCAGTGACTTAGATGGAAACACCATATATTTT

size: .
D: TRBD1
V: TRBV2
J: TRBJ2-7
CDR3: CASSIEQGAFYEQYF
DNA: TGTGCCAGCAGTATTGAACAGGGGGCTTTCTACGAGCAGTACTTC

size: once
D: TRBD2
V: TRBV5-6
J: TRBJ2-7
CDR3: CASSFRTSGVYEQYF
DNA: TGTGCCAGCAGCTTTCGGACTAGCGGGGTTTACGAGCAGTACTTC

size: .
D: TRBD1
V: TRBV19
J: TRBJ1-1
CDR3: CASSIVDRVRTEAFF
DNA: TGTGCCAGTAGTATAGTGGACAGGGTGAGGACTGAAGCTTTCTTT

size: few
D: .
V: TRBV7-2
J: TRBJ1-2
CDR3: CASSLYGQTYGYTF
DNA: TGTGCCAGCAGCTTATACGGACAGACTTATGGCTACACCTTC